One sample yielded the 17 T cell receptor beta chains listed below, sequenced in a study of regulatory T cells in long-lasting Graves disease. Time point in this sample: persistent/refractory GD, antithyroid drugs over 5 years with positive TRAb. RNA from PBMCs was the source of the TCR library. CDR3-region Arm-PCR and iRepertoire HTBI primers produced the TCR beta libraries. MiXCR, applied by TCRdb to the multiplex PCR reads, yields one record per CDR3 protein. The repertoire holds a few hundred thousand distinct CDR3 sequences, with roughly a quarter as singletons. Here the sequenced sample was peripheral blood mononuclear cells (PBMCs), taken when the disease was refractory, from a patient treated with antithyroid drugs. The source is a female donor with Graves disease.

The V gene is TRBV19, the J gene TRBJ1-2; TRBD1 aligns across 7 bases. V trimming: 3 bases; J trimming: 3 bases; junction bases outside the gene matches: 4. The length of the CDR3 is 14 residues. Germline lookup yields CDR1 LNHDA and CDR2 SQIVND (reference sequence). The CDR3 DNA reads as TGTGCCAGTAGTATCGATCAGGGGGACTATGGCTACACCTTC. It translates to CASSIDQGDYGYTF.

The V call is TRBV5-1, the J call TRBJ2-7, with TRBD2 matching 8 bases. J was trimmed by 4 bases and V by 4 bases; bases with no gene match: 10. Looked up from germline, CDR1 is SGHRS and CDR2 is YFSETQ. CDR3 length: 15 residues. DNA of the CDR3: TGCGCCAGCAGCGGCGGGAGCGGGGGCCCGTACGAGCAGTACTTC. Protein: CASSGGSGGPYEQYF.

This clonotype was detected only a few times. The gene calls are TRBV20-1 and TRBJ2-7; 8 nucleotides match TRBD2. Germline CDR1 DFQATT, CDR2 SNEGSKA (reference sequence). The CDR3 extends over 17 amino acids. The V and J ends lost 4 bases and 7 bases, in that order; junction bases with no gene match: 21. CDR3 region: CSATPGLEWRGAGEQYF. The CDR3 bases are TGCAGTGCTACACCGGGACTAGAGTGGAGGGGGGCGGGTGAGCAGTACTTC.

Comment on this clonotype: Since a much larger clone is just one base distant, this may be a read error. The rearrangement links TRBV20-1 to TRBJ1-2, with 8 bases matching TRBD1. The V and J ends lost 8 bases and 2 bases, in that order; junction bases with no gene match: 13. Germline assignment: CDR1 DFQATT and CDR2 SNEGSKA (reference sequence). The CDR3 extends over 15 amino acids. The CDR3, as DNA: TGCAGTACTCCAAGCCCCGGACAGGGAAACTATGGCTACACCTTC. Translated: CSTPSPGQGNYGYTF.

Only a few counts were recorded for this clonotype. The rearrangement links TRBV5-4 to TRBJ1-2; 9 positions match TRBD1. Trimming at V came to 4 bases and at J to 4 bases, leaving 5 bases not matched to a gene. Germline loops: CDR1 SGHNT, CDR2 YYREEE (reference sequence). This CDR3 is 14 amino acids long. The CDR3: CASSVDRGLYGYTF. The CDR3 DNA sequence: TGTGCCAGCAGCGTGGACAGGGGCCTCTATGGCTACACCTTC.

A few counts support this clonotype. V gene TRBV2 combines with J gene TRBJ2-3, with 8 bases that match TRBD2. CDR3 size: 15 residues. Germline V CDR1 and CDR2: SNHLY, FYNNEI. V shed 3 bases, J shed 5 bases, and the junction held 7 bases outside the gene matches. CDR3 sequence (DNA): TGTGCCAGCAGTGACCCAGCGGGAGTTATAGATACGCAGTATTTT. Its translation is CASSDPAGVIDTQYF.

This clonotype was detected many times. The J gene is TRBJ2-7, the V gene TRBV20-1; 8 positions match TRBD1. V was clipped by 0 bases and J by 1 base; unmatched bases: 5. Germline V gene lookup returns CDR1 DFQATT and CDR2 SNEGSKA (reference sequence). This CDR3 has 15 amino acids. In DNA, the CDR3 is TGCAGTGCTAGAGATCGAACAGGGGGGTCCTACGAGCAGTACTTC. Translating gives CSARDRTGGSYEQYF.

This sequence joins TRBV7-2 and TRBJ1-3; no clear D gene. Germline values: CDR1 SGHTA, CDR2 FQGNSA. V lost 1 base and J lost 0, with 10 bases in between. This CDR3 comprises 16 residues. The CDR3 coding sequence is TGTGCCAGCAGCTTAGTCCCCCGTCCCTCTGGAAACACCATATATTTT. Translating gives CASSLVPRPSGNTIYF.

V gene TRBV5-1 combines with J gene TRBJ1-4, with D maybe TRBD1 (6 bases). Germline CDR1 is SGHRS and CDR2 is YFSETQ. The ends were cut back, 4 bases at V and 2 bases at J, with 15 bases in the middle. CDR3 length equals 16 residues. The CDR3: CASSLGQIGTNEKLFF. Written as DNA, the CDR3 is TGCGCCAGCAGCCTAGGACAGATAGGCACTAATGAAAAACTGTTTTTT.

This clonotype showed up just a few times. V is TRBV6-2 or TRBV6-3 and J is TRBJ2-5; D might be TRBD1 or TRBD2, each matching 5 bases. The V gene lost 0 bases and the J gene lost 1 base, with 6 bases spanning the gap. This CDR3 region has 14 residues. CDR1 is MNHEY and CDR2 is SVGEGT in the germline V gene. CDR3 DNA sequence: TGTGCCAGCAGTTACTCTGGGGGCCAAGAGACCCAGTACTTC. Its protein product is CASSYSGGQETQYF.

This clonotype was detected many times. The gene calls are TRBV7-2 and TRBJ2-6; the D gene is possibly TRBD2 (6 bases). This CDR3 comprises 16 residues. V lost 6 bases and J 0 bases, leaving 12 bases between the germline ends. In germline, CDR1 is SGHTA, CDR2 FQGNSA. CDR3 nucleotides: TGTGCCAGCAGGGGGGGTTCTGGCTCTGGGGCCAACGTCCTGACTTTC. Encoded protein: CASRGGSGSGANVLTF.

This clonotype was detected a few times. This chain uses TRBV20-1 with TRBJ2-5; 10 bases fit TRBD2. The trim removed 2 bases at V and 4 bases at J, leaving 7 bases unmatched. The CDR3 has 15 amino acids. In germline, CDR1 is DFQATT, CDR2 SNEGSKA (reference sequence). The DNA for the CDR3 is TGCAGTGCTAGACCGGGAGCGGGAGGGGGAGAGACCCAGTACTTC. Translation: CSARPGAGGGETQYF.

This clonotype has just a few counts. The gene calls are TRBV6-5 and TRBJ2-5, with D tentatively TRBD2 (6 bases). This CDR3 is built from 20 residues. Trimming shortened V by 4 bases and J by 0 bases, and 27 bases separated the two germline ends. Germline V gene sequence: CDR1 MNHEY, CDR2 SVGAGI. CDR3 amino acids: CASSLRRPTGLATHQETQYF. The CDR3 bases are TGTGCCAGCAGTTTGAGGCGACCCACGGGGCTAGCGACGCACCAAGAGACCCAGTACTTC.

Notes on this clonotype: Since a much larger clone is just one base distant, this may be a read error. J is TRBJ2-7 and V is TRBV30, with D possibly being TRBD1 (6 bases). CDR3 length equals 12 residues. The V gene's germline CDR1 is GTSNPN and CDR2 SVGIG (reference sequence). Trimming shortened V by 4 bases and J by 3 bases, and 10 bases separated the two germline ends. DNA of the CDR3: TGTGCCTGGACCCCGGGACACTACGAGCAGTACTTC. This sequence encodes CAWTPGHYEQYF.

This clonotype has at least ten counts. This sequence joins TRBV12-3 or TRBV12-4 and TRBJ1-2; a weak D match, TRBD1 (5 bases). The germline V and J ends were trimmed by 3 bases and 2 bases, with 7 bases remaining between them. This CDR3 has 13 amino acids. As DNA, the CDR3 is TGTGCCAGCAGTTTTCGGGACAACTATGGCTACACCTTC. Translation: CASSFRDNYGYTF.

This clonotype was detected a few times. The rearrangement uses TRBV13 and TRBJ1-2; the D is unclear. Germline assignment: CDR1 PRHDT and CDR2 FYEKMQ (reference sequence). The CDR3 covers 16 residues. V was trimmed by 0 bases and J by 2 bases, leaving 13 bases between them. The CDR3 loop reads CASSLGQFNGNYGYTF. The CDR3 DNA reads as TGTGCCAGCAGCTTAGGCCAATTCAACGGGAACTATGGCTACACCTTC.

Worth noting for this clonotype: A read error is likely, as this CDR3 ends without the conserved phenylalanine or tryptophan. The V and J genes are TRBV19 and TRBJ1-1, with 9 bases fitting TRBD1. The germline V gene has CDR1 LNHDA and CDR2 SQIVND (reference sequence). This CDR3 is built from 15 residues. Trimming at V came to 6 bases and at J to 1 base, leaving 6 bases not matched to a gene. CDR3 in amino acids: CASRSQGARNTEAFL. The CDR3 coding sequence is TGTGCCAGTAGGTCACAGGGGGCCAGGAACACTGAAGCTTTCTTA.